This T cell receptor (beta chain) comes out of a study of neurological immune-mediated disorders. Whole-study findings and limits: Private repertoires in all groups were suggested by the absence of shared CDR3 amino acid sequences among expanded clones across subjects.

Time point meaning: longitudinal time-point 2. PBMCs stored at -80 C, 2 million in total, were the source of the unsorted libraries. By 5'RACE with 10-nucleotide random UMIs, the cDNA was made. Sequencing runs each generated in excess of 200 million TCR-beta sequences derived from 15-18 subjects. A single record per CDR3 protein comes from TCRdb applying MiXCR to the 5' RACE reads. Counted here are tens of thousands of distinct CDR3 sequences, less than 15% occurring once; the ten biggest clones make up around 4.5%. This clonotype has ten or more counts. Its antigen is undetermined. The CDR3 totals 15 residues. Deletions cut 1 base from V and 6 bases from J, with 14 bases between. Germline lookup yields CDR1 ENHRY and CDR2 SYGVKD.

The chain links TRBV10-3 to TRBJ2-3; possible D gene TRBD2, 6 bases. The sequencing sample was made of PBMCs. This receptor was obtained from a female donor with HTLV-1-associated myelopathy (HAM/TSP). The CDR3 DNA follows: TGTGCCATCAGTGAGTTAGCGGATACGGACGATACGCAGTATTTT. Encoded protein: CAISELADTDDTQYF.